This is a list of T cell receptor beta chains from one sample in a study of T cells in Graves' hyperthyroidism and ophthalmopathy. In TCRdb, the multiplex PCR reads were re-called with MiXCR into one record per CDR3 protein. Of 660,000 or so distinct CDR3 sequences in the sample, about 45% were seen once. Material: peripheral blood or thyroid tissue (not recorded which). The source is an adult man with Graves' disease, either hyperthyroidism or ophthalmopathy (not recorded which). Each CDR3 is given with its conserved first and last residue. The D gene is left open where the match is weak. Clone size, where shown, is once, few, many, or a class for clones that have expanded.

V gene: TRBV5-4
clone size: NA
J gene: TRBJ1-2
D gene: NA
CDR3 DNA: TGTGCCAGCAGCCAGGGAGTAAATGGCTACACCTTC
CDR3 protein: CASSQGVNGYTF

V gene: TRBV7-8
clone size: once
J gene: TRBJ2-3
D gene: TRBD1
CDR3 DNA: TGTGCCAGCAGCTTAAGTGTTGGGACAGGAGTCGCAGATACGCAGTATTTT
CDR3 protein: CASSLSVGTGVADTQYF

V gene: TRBV7-8
clone size: few
J gene: TRBJ2-5
D gene: NA
CDR3 DNA: TGTGCCAGCAGCGCCGGGGCCCGGGGCGGCGAGACCCAGTACTTC
CDR3 protein: CASSAGARGGETQYF

V gene: TRBV7-9
clone size: NA
J gene: TRBJ2-7
D gene: TRBD1
CDR3 DNA: TGTGCCAGCAGTACCGGACAGGGGGCGCAGGAGCAGTACTTC
CDR3 protein: CASSTGQGAQEQYF

V gene: TRBV10-3
clone size: many
J gene: TRBJ1-1
D gene: NA
CDR3 DNA: TGTGCCATCAGGGGCAGAGCGAACACTGAAGCTTTCTTT
CDR3 protein: CAIRGRANTEAFF

V gene: TRBV7-8
clone size: many
J gene: TRBJ2-7
D gene: NA
CDR3 DNA: TGTGCCAGCAGCTTAGGACTGGCCGGGTCCGAGCAGTACTTC
CDR3 protein: CASSLGLAGSEQYF

V gene: TRBV7-2
clone size: few
J gene: TRBJ1-1
D gene: NA
CDR3 DNA: TGTGCCAGCAGCCCTTGGGGCAGCGGAAACACTGAAGCTTTCTTT
CDR3 protein: CASSPWGSGNTEAFF

V gene: TRBV7-2
clone size: NA
J gene: TRBJ2-3
D gene: TRBD1
CDR3 DNA: TGTGCCAGCAGCGCCCTCCGGGACAGGGGCACAGATACGCAGTATTTT
CDR3 protein: CASSALRDRGTDTQYF

V gene: TRBV6-6
clone size: NA
J gene: TRBJ1-5
D gene: NA
CDR3 DNA: TGTGCCAGCAGTTACGTACAGGTTAGCAATCAGCCCCAGCATTTT
CDR3 protein: CASSYVQVSNQPQHF

V gene: TRBV29-1
clone size: NA
J gene: TRBJ1-5
D gene: NA
CDR3 DNA: TGCAGCGTTGAAGCAGGGGTCGGCAATCAGCCCCAGCATTTT
CDR3 protein: CSVEAGVGNQPQHF

V gene: TRBV20-1
clone size: few
J gene: TRBJ1-4
D gene: TRBD1
CDR3 DNA: TGCAGTGCCTGGACAGGGGTGGATGAAAAACTGTTTTTT
CDR3 protein: CSAWTGVDEKLFF

V gene: TRBV10-3
clone size: NA
J gene: TRBJ1-2
D gene: NA
CDR3 DNA: TGTGCCATCAGTGACCCAGTGACAGGCCCCTATGGCTACACCTTC
CDR3 protein: CAISDPVTGPYGYTF

V gene: TRBV7-9
clone size: NA
J gene: TRBJ1-2
D gene: NA
CDR3 DNA: TGTGCCAGCAGCTTACAAGGGGGGGCTGGCTACACCTTC
CDR3 protein: CASSLQGGAGYTF

V gene: TRBV19
clone size: few
J gene: TRBJ1-5
D gene: TRBD1
CDR3 DNA: TGTGCCAGTAGTAAAGGACAGGGGGCGCAGCCCCAGCATTTT
CDR3 protein: CASSKGQGAQPQHF

V gene: TRBV7-9
clone size: NA
J gene: TRBJ1-2
D gene: TRBD1
CDR3 DNA: TGTGCCAGCAGCGGCCCAGGGGGCGGCGGCTACACCTTC
CDR3 protein: CASSGPGGGGYTF

V gene: TRBV20-1
clone size: few
J gene: TRBJ2-5
D gene: NA
CDR3 DNA: TGCAGTGCTGAGCCGGGAACAGGGATCGAGACCCAGTACTTC
CDR3 protein: CSAEPGTGIETQYF

V gene: TRBV20-1
clone size: NA
J gene: TRBJ2-7
D gene: TRBD2
CDR3 DNA: TGCAGTGCCCAGGGACTAGCGGGAGGACTGCACTCCTACGAGCAGTACTTC
CDR3 protein: CSAQGLAGGLHSYEQYF

V gene: TRBV6-6
clone size: few
J gene: TRBJ2-7
D gene: TRBD2
CDR3 DNA: TGTGCCAGCAGTTACAATGGCGGGGGGACATACGAGCAGTACTTC
CDR3 protein: CASSYNGGGTYEQYF